These T cell receptor beta chains were read from a single sample in a study of identifying expanded T cells in peripheral blood. Sequenced by immunoSEQ multiplex PCR; TCRdb stores in-frame clones only, minus some. Of some 100,000 clones listed, roughly 87% were seen once; the top ten hold roughly 15%. Input material: blood. Every receptor here comes from a person between 18 and 75 years old in good health. CDR3s leave out the opening cysteine and the closing phenylalanine or tryptophan. Fields, in order: J gene, V gene, CDR3 protein.

j_gene: TRBJ1-1
v_gene: TRBV18
CDR3aa: ASSPPAGTMNTEAF

j_gene: TRBJ2-7
v_gene: TRBV9
CDR3aa: ASSGTWDRVTREQY

j_gene: TRBJ2-7
v_gene: TRBV7-8
CDR3aa: ASSGQAWGDLYEQY

j_gene: TRBJ2-3
v_gene: TRBV19
CDR3aa: ASSIDGTGVFHSTDTQY

j_gene: TRBJ2-7
v_gene: TRBV5-1
CDR3aa: ASSSSGTGSEQY

j_gene: TRBJ2-1
v_gene: TRBV7-9
CDR3aa: ASSKPGQGVVSYNEQF

j_gene: TRBJ2-3
v_gene: TRBV5-1
CDR3aa: ASSLREGSTDTQY

j_gene: TRBJ1-5
v_gene: TRBV2
CDR3aa: ASVGRGQGQPQH

j_gene: TRBJ1-2
v_gene: TRBV6-5
CDR3aa: ASSPLFGQVAYT

j_gene: TRBJ2-7
v_gene: TRBV19
CDR3aa: ASRGGSTYEQY

j_gene: TRBJ1-1
v_gene: TRBV10-3
CDR3aa: AISEGAGAGGTEAF

j_gene: TRBJ2-1
v_gene: TRBV4-2
CDR3aa: ASSLGTRSYNEQF

j_gene: TRBJ1-2
v_gene: TRBV11-2
CDR3aa: ASSSDMEGAGYT

j_gene: TRBJ1-5
v_gene: TRBV28
CDR3aa: ASSFRGGNQPQH

j_gene: TRBJ1-1
v_gene: TRBV6-5
CDR3aa: ASSGTQGVNTEAF

j_gene: TRBJ2-3
v_gene: TRBV2
CDR3aa: ASSGPGTQY

j_gene: TRBJ1-2
v_gene: TRBV5-5
CDR3aa: ASSLEGGMGYGYT

j_gene: TRBJ1-3
v_gene: TRBV14
CDR3aa: ASSLMRGFANTIY

j_gene: TRBJ1-1
v_gene: TRBV5-1
CDR3aa: ASSSLPEGSTEAF

j_gene: TRBJ1-1
v_gene: TRBV5-1
CDR3aa: ASSPGGMNTEAF

j_gene: TRBJ2-3
v_gene: TRBV4-1
CDR3aa: ASSHRSRGGSGTDTQY

j_gene: TRBJ2-5
v_gene: TRBV6-5
CDR3aa: ASSTPQTETQY

j_gene: TRBJ2-7
v_gene: TRBV5-1
CDR3aa: ASSPTGNTYEQY

j_gene: TRBJ1-4
v_gene: TRBV6-5
CDR3aa: ASSYSITKEKLF

j_gene: TRBJ2-2
v_gene: TRBV30
CDR3aa: AWSYNLGQGNTGELF

j_gene: TRBJ2-1
v_gene: TRBV5-1
CDR3aa: ASSRGGGAYNEQF

j_gene: TRBJ2-7
v_gene: TRBV7-2
CDR3aa: ASSYSNGGVGS

j_gene: TRBJ2-3
v_gene: TRBV11-2
CDR3aa: ASSLGDTQY

j_gene: TRBJ1-2
v_gene: TRBV19
CDR3aa: ASSIQGPHYGYT

j_gene: TRBJ1-4
v_gene: TRBV6-1
CDR3aa: ASSLYRGAREKLF

j_gene: TRBJ2-3
v_gene: TRBV7-9
CDR3aa: ASSAAGGPGLTQY

j_gene: TRBJ1-1
v_gene: TRBV29-1
CDR3aa: STLRGSNTEAF

j_gene: TRBJ1-6
v_gene: TRBV5-1
CDR3aa: ASSPGRQGDSPLH

j_gene: TRBJ2-1
v_gene: TRBV27
CDR3aa: ASSPWYGREFSPYNEQF

j_gene: TRBJ2-7
v_gene: TRBV6-5
CDR3aa: ASSPRTGRENEQY

j_gene: TRBJ2-2
v_gene: TRBV6-1
CDR3aa: ASSVLRDTGELF

j_gene: TRBJ1-1
v_gene: TRBV29-1
CDR3aa: SSRVGVNTEAF

j_gene: TRBJ1-1
v_gene: TRBV6-1
CDR3aa: ASSDRTGTNTEAF

j_gene: TRBJ2-2
v_gene: TRBV7-2
CDR3aa: ASSFRYGGVRGELF

j_gene: TRBJ1-2
v_gene: TRBV30
CDR3aa: AWSASDRGRFIT

j_gene: TRBJ1-1
v_gene: TRBV6-5
CDR3aa: ASRKDSVGTEAF

j_gene: TRBJ1-1
v_gene: TRBV19
CDR3aa: ASRGQGGTEAF

j_gene: TRBJ2-5
v_gene: TRBV4-2
CDR3aa: ASSQGAGTSGVYQETQY

j_gene: TRBJ2-7
v_gene: TRBV7-6
CDR3aa: ASSLEPNYEQY

j_gene: TRBJ2-5
v_gene: TRBV13
CDR3aa: ASSLGLRGGLETQY

j_gene: TRBJ1-5
v_gene: TRBV15
CDR3aa: ATSRDNQPQH

j_gene: TRBJ1-3
v_gene: TRBV5-6
CDR3aa: ASSPMTGLRNTIY

j_gene: TRBJ2-5
v_gene: TRBV27
CDR3aa: ASRPNSAETQY

j_gene: TRBJ1-4
v_gene: TRBV29-1
CDR3aa: SVTANEKLF

j_gene: TRBJ1-4
v_gene: TRBV4-3
CDR3aa: ASSQDARGGTGEKLF

j_gene: TRBJ1-1
v_gene: TRBV6-4
CDR3aa: ASSPSPAGGTEAF

j_gene: TRBJ2-1
v_gene: TRBV5-4
CDR3aa: ASSPRTSGGASSYNEQF

j_gene: TRBJ2-7
v_gene: TRBV7-9
CDR3aa: ASSLGLAGSTRGY

j_gene: TRBJ2-7
v_gene: TRBV5-1
CDR3aa: ASSRTEGNYEQY

j_gene: TRBJ2-1
v_gene: TRBV4-1
CDR3aa: ASSQSWGDEQF

j_gene: TRBJ2-1
v_gene: TRBV25-1
CDR3aa: ASSGTGYHEQF

j_gene: TRBJ1-6
v_gene: TRBV27
CDR3aa: ASSLRDFPGSSSPLH